This T cell receptor beta chain came from a study of CD8 T cells in ankylosing spondylitis. Study results and caveats: It appeared that ankylosing spondylitis blood was characterized by a TCR beta motif of several highly homologous variants.

This clonotype has at least ten counts. What it binds is not known. CDR3 length: 15 amino acids. Losses at the gene ends were 1 base for V and 0 bases for J; bases not matched to a gene: 2. CDR1 and CDR2 (germline): SGHTA, FQGNSA. Libraries for TCR beta were made by quantitative 5'-RACE with molecular barcodes. TCRdb used MiXCR to reprocess the 5' RACE reads, holding one entry per CDR3 protein. The sample includes fewer than 500,000 distinct CDR3 sequences, about 24% of them seen just once. This TCR was recovered from a male donor with ankylosing spondylitis. Sequencing was carried out using blood, either unsorted or a sorted T cell fraction (not recorded which). The chain carries TRBV7-2 and TRBJ1-2, with TRBD1 matching over 7 bases. CDR3 region: CASSLDRGANYGYTF. CDR3 coding DNA: TGTGCCAGCAGCTTAGACAGGGGAGCTAACTATGGCTACACCTTC.